This T cell receptor beta chain is from a study of blood T cells in healthy people across ages. Next came a second PCR, run for about 6 to 12 cycles, which used a sample-barcoded 5' primer along with a J-beta primer mix. Every cDNA molecule carried a tag from a template-switch adaptor bearing 12 random nucleotides. Each sample provided no less than 3 million CDR3-containing paired-end reads. TCRdb recomputed calls from the 5' RACE reads with MiXCR, one row per CDR3 protein. The sample gives more than 1 million distinct CDR3 sequences, more than 35% of which show up once; about 20% is in the top ten. The donors, all healthy, were Caucasians living in Russia, aged roughly 6 to 95. The germline gives CDR1 DFQATT, CDR2 SNEGSKA (reference sequence). The CDR3 extends over 13 amino acids. The ends lost 0 bases at V and 13 bases at J; junction bases unmatched: 8.

The source of this sequence is a woman in her sixties or seventies in good health. This rearrangement joins TRBV20-1 to TRBJ2-4; TRBD2 aligns across 8 bases. Material: blood. CDR3 loop: CSARDFGGGGQYF. CDR3 nucleotide sequence: TGCAGTGCTAGAGATTTCGGGGGGGGGGGGCAGTACTTC.